This T cell receptor (beta chain) was captured by sequencing in a study of graft-versus-host responses after intestinal transplantation. Study results and limitations: In patients with graft-donor T cell macrochimerism, allograft graft-versus-host to host-versus-graft clonal ratios were high. The authors found GvH clones in recipient marrow, some appearing first in ileum or blood.

TCRdb keeps only in-frame clones here, not all; method: immunoSEQ multiplex PCR. The sample has tens of thousands of clones; 89% are singletons. In the case of this clone: Antigen unknown.

This CDR3 comprises 17 residues. Unmatched junction bases numbered 13, after V lost 2 bases and J lost 4 bases. The germline CDR1 and CDR2 sequences are SGHNT and YYREEE (reference sequence). The chain is built from TRBV5-4 and TRBJ2-7; 9 bases are a match to TRBD1. This receptor was obtained from a human donor who received an intestinal transplant. The sequencing here drew on unstimulated CD8+ T cells sorted from spleen or lymph node cells, taken before intestinal transplant. CDR3 coding DNA: TGTGCCAGCAGCTTTCGAGAGAGGGGACAGGGACCTTACGAGCAGTACTTC. Protein: CASSFRERGQGPYEQYF.